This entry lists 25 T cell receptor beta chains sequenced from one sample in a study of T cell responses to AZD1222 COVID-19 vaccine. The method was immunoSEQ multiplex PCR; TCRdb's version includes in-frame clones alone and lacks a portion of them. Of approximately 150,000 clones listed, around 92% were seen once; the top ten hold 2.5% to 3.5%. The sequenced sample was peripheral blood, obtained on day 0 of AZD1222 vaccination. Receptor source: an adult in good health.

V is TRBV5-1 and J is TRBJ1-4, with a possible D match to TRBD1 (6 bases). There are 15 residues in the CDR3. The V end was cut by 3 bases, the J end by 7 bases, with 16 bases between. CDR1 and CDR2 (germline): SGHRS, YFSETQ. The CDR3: CASSSTGMGGEKLFF. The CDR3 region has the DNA TGCGCCAGCAGCTCTACAGGGATGGGGGGTGAAAAACTGTTTTTT.

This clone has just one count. DNA for the CDR3: TGTGCCAGCCTCGGACTGATCAACACTGAAGCTTTCTTT. Residues: CASLGLINTEAFF. J is TRBJ1-1 and V is TRBV12-3 or TRBV12-4; D is unclear. The V end was cut by 8 bases, the J end by 2 bases, with 12 bases between. The CDR3 sequence is 13 residues long.

The CDR3 region has the DNA TGTGCCAGTAACCTCAGGGGCGGAGATGAAAAACTGTTTTTT. It encodes CASNLRGGDEKLFF. The chain couples TRBV28 to TRBJ1-4, with D possibly being TRBD1 (6 bases). The CDR3 consists of 14 residues. Germline CDR1 MDHEN, CDR2 SYDVKM. V was trimmed by 9 bases and J by 6 bases, leaving 17 bases between them.

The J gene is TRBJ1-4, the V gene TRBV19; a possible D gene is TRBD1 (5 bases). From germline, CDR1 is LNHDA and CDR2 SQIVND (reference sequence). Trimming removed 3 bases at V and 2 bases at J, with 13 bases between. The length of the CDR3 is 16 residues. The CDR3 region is CASSIMAGLTNEKLFF. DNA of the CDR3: TGTGCCAGTAGTATTATGGCAGGGTTGACTAATGAAAAACTGTTTTTT.

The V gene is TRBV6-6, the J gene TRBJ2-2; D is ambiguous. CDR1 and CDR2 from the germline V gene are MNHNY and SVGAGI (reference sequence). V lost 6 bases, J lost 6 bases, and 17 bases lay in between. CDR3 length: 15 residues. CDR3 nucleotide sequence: TGTGCCAGCAGAAACCCGGTTTTGGGCCCCGGGGAGCTGTTTTTT. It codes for CASRNPVLGPGELFF.

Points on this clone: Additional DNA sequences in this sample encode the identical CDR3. The CDR3 nucleotides are TGTGCCAGCAGCCCGGGACGGTACGAGCAGTACTTC. As protein: CASSPGRYEQYF. The rearrangement links TRBV11-2 to TRBJ2-7; tentatively, D is TRBD1 or TRBD2 (5 bases each). The ends were cut back, 5 bases at V and 4 bases at J, with 9 bases in the middle. Germline lookup yields CDR1 SGHAT and CDR2 FQNNGV. The CDR3 totals 12 residues.

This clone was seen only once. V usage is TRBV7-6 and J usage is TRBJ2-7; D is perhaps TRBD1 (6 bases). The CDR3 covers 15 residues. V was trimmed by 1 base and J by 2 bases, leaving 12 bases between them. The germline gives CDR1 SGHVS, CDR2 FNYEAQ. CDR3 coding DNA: TGTGCCAGCAGCTTAGGCCCCAAGGGGGCCTACGAGCAGTACTTC. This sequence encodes CASSLGPKGAYEQYF.

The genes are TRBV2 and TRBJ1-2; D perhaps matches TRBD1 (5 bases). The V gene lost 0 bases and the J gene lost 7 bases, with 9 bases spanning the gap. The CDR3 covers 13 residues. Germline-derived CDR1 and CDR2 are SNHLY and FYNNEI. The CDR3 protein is CASSEAQGVGYTF. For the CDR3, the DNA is TGTGCCAGCAGTGAAGCGCAAGGGGTTGGCTACACCTTC.

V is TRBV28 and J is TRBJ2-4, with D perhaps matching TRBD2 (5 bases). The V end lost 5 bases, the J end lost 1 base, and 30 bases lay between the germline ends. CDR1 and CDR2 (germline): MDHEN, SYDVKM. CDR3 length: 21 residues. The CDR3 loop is CASSPSPPWRVAPLAKNIQYF. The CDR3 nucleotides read TGTGCCAGCAGTCCATCCCCTCCCTGGCGGGTCGCCCCCCTGGCCAAAAACATTCAGTACTTC.

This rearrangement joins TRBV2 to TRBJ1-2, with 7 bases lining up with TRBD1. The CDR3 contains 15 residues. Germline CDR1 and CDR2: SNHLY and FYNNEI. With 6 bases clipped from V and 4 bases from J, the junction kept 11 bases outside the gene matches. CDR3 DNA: TGTGCCAGCAGCCTCGGGACAGCCCGCCTCTATGGCTACACCTTC. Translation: CASSLGTARLYGYTF. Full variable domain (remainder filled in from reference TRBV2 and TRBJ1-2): EPEVTQTPSHQVTQMGQEVILRCVPISNHLYFYWYRQILGQKVEFLVSFYNNEISEKSEIFDDQFSVERPDGSNFTLKIRSTKLEDSAMYFCASSLGTARLYGYTFGSGTRLTVV.

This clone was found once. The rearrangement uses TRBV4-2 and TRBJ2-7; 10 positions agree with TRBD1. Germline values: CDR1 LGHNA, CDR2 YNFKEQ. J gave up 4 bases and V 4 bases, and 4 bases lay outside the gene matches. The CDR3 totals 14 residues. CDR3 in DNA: TGTGCCAGCAGCCGGGGGACAGGGGAGTACGAGCAGTACTTC. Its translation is CASSRGTGEYEQYF.

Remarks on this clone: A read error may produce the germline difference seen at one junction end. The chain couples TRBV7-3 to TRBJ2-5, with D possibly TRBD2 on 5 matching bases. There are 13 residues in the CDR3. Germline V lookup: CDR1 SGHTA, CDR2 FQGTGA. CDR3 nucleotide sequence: TGTGCCAGCAGCTTAATCACCGGGGTCGGAGCCCACTTC. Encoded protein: CASSLITGVGAHF. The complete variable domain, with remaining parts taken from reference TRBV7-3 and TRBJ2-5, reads GAGVSQTPSNKVTEKGKYVELRCDPISGHTALYWYRQSLGQGPEFLIYFQGTGAADDSGLPNDRFFAVRPEGSVSTLKIQRTERGDSAVYLCASSLITGVGAHFGPGTRLLVL.

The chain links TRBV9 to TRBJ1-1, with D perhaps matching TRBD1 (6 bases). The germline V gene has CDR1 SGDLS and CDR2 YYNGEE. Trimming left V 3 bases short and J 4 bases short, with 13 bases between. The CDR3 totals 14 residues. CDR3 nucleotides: TGTGCCAGCAGCGAATTGGACAGTCCCACTGAAGCTTTCTTT. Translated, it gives CASSELDSPTEAFF.

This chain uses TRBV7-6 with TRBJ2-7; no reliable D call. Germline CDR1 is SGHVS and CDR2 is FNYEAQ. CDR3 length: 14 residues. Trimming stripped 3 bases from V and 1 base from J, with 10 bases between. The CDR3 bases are TGTGCCAGCAGCTTGGGCTTGGAGTCCTACGAGCAGTACTTC. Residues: CASSLGLESYEQYF.

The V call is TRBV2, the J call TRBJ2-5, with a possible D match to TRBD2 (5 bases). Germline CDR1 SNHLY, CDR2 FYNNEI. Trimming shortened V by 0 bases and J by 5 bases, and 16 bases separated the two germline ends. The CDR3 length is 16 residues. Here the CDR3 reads CASSEARSSPSETQYF. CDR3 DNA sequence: TGTGCCAGCAGTGAAGCGCGCTCTAGCCCGTCCGAGACCCAGTACTTC.

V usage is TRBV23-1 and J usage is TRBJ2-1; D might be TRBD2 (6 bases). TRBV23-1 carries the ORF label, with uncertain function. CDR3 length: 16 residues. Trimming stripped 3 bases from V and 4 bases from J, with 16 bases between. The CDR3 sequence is CASSHQGRGLYNEQFF. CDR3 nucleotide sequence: TGCGCCAGCAGTCACCAAGGGCGGGGCCTTTACAATGAGCAGTTCTTC.

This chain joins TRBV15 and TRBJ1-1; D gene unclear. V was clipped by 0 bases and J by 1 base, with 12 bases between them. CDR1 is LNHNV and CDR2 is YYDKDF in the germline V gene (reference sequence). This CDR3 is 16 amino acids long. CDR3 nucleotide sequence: TGTGCCACCAGCAGAGAGTCGGAGACCGGGAACACTGAAGCTTTCTTT. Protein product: CATSRESETGNTEAFF.

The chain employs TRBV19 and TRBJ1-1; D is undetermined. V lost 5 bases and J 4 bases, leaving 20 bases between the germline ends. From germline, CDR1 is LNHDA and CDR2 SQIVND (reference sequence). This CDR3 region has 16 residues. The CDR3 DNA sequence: TGTGCCAGTAGTCCGAGGGCCAGTTTGGCCAGCACTGAAGCTTTCTTT. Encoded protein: CASSPRASLASTEAFF.

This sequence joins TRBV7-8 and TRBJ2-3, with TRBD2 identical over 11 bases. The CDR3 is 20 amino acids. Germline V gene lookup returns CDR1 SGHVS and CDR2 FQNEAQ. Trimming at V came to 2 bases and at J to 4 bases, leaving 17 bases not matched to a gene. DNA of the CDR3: TGTGCCAGCAGCTTAAGGGCTATCGCTAGCGGGGGGCGGGGTCCAGATACGCAGTATTTT. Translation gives CASSLRAIASGGRGPDTQYF.

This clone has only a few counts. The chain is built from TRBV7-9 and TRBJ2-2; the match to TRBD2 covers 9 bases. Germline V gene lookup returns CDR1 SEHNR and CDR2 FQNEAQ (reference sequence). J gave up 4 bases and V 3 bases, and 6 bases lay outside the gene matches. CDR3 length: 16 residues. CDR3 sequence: CASSFSGRRSTGELFF. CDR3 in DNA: TGTGCCAGCAGCTTTAGCGGGAGACGTAGCACCGGGGAGCTGTTTTTT.

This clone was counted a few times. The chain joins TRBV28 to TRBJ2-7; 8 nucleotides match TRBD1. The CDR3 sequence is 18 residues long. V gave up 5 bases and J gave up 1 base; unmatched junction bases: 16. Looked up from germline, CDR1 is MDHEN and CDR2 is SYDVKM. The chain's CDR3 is CASSPYRSKTGVSYEQYF. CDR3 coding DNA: TGTGCCAGCAGTCCTTATAGATCGAAGACAGGGGTGTCCTACGAGCAGTACTTC. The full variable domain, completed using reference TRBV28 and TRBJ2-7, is DVKVTQSSRYLVKRTGEKVFLECVQDMDHENMFWYRQDPGLGLRLIYFSYDVKMKEKGDIPEGYSVSREKKERFSLILESASTNQTSMYLCASSPYRSKTGVSYEQYFGPGTRLTVT.

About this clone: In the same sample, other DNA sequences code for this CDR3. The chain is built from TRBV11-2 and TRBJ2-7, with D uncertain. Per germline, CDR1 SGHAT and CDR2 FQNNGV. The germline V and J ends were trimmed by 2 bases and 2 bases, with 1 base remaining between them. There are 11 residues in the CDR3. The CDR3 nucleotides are TGTGCCAGCAGCTTAACCTACGAGCAGTACTTC. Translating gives CASSLTYEQYF. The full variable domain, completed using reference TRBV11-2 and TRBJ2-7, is EAGVAQSPRYKIIEKRQSVAFWCNPISGHATLYWYQQILGQGPKLLIQFQNNGVVDDSQLPKDRFSAERLKGVDSTLKIQPAKLEDSAVYLCASSLTYEQYFGPGTRLTVT.

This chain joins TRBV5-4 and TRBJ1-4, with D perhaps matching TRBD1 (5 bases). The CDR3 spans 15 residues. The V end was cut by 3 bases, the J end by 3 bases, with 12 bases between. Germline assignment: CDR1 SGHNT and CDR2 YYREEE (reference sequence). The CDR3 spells CASSSFRDPNEKLFF. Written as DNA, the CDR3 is TGTGCCAGCAGCTCCTTCAGGGACCCTAATGAAAAACTGTTTTTT.

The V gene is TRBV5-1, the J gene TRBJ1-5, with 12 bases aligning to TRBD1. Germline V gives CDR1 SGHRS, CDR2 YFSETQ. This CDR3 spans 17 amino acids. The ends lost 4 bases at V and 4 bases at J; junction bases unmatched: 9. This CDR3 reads CASSPGTGGWGNQPQHF. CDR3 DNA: TGCGCCAGCAGCCCGGGGACAGGGGGCTGGGGTAATCAGCCCCAGCATTTT.

As DNA, the CDR3 is TGCAGCGTTGTTTACAGGGTGGACGGGGGCGCTGAAGCTTTCTTT. Translated: CSVVYRVDGGAEAFF. The chain uses TRBV29-1 and TRBJ1-1; tentatively, D is TRBD1 (6 bases). The CDR3 has 15 amino acids. Trimming removed 4 bases at V and 6 bases at J, with 21 bases between. The V gene's germline CDR1 is SQVTM and CDR2 ANQGSEA.